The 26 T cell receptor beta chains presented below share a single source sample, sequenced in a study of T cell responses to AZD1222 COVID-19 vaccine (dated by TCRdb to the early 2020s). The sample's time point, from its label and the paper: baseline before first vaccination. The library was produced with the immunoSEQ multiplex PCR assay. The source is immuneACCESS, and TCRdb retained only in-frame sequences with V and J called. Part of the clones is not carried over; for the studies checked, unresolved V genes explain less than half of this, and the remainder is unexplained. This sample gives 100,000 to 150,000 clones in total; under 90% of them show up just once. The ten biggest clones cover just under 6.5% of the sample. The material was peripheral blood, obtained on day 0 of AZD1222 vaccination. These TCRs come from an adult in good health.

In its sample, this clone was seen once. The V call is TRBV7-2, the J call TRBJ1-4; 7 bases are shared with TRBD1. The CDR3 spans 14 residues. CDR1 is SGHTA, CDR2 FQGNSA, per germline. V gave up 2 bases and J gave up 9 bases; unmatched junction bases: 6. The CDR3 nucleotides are TGTGCCAGCAGCTTATCCAGGGGGGGTCAAAAACTGTTTTTT. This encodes CASSLSRGGQKLFF.

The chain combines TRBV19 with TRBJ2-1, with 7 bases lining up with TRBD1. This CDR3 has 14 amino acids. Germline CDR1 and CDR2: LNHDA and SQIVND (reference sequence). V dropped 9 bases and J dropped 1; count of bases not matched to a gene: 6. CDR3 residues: CASKSDRSYNEQFF. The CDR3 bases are TGTGCCAGCAAATCGGACAGGTCCTACAATGAGCAGTTCTTC.

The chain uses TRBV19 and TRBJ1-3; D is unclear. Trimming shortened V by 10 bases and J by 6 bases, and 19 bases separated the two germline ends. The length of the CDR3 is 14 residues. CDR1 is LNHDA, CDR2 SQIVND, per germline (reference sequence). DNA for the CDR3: TGTGCCACCCGCCGTGAGGCAGCGCAAAACACCATATATTTT. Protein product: CATRREAAQNTIYF.

The CDR3 protein is CASSWDRVGYTF. In DNA, the CDR3 is TGTGCCAGCAGTTGGGACAGGGTTGGCTACACCTTC. This chain uses TRBV6-5 with TRBJ1-2; TRBD1 aligns across 9 bases. With 4 bases clipped from V and 7 bases from J, the junction kept 1 base outside the gene matches. The CDR3 length is 12 residues. CDR1 is MNHEY and CDR2 is SVGAGI in the germline V gene.

The CDR3 sequence is CASSVRSDSSEAFF. The CDR3 DNA is TGTGCCAGCAGCGTAAGGTCCGACAGCTCTGAAGCTTTCTTT. The V and J genes are TRBV9 and TRBJ1-1; TRBD1 might be the D (5 bases). With 1 base removed from V and 6 bases from J, the gap between germline ends came to 13 bases. Germline V lookup: CDR1 SGDLS, CDR2 YYNGEE. The CDR3 length is 14 residues. Full variable domain (missing parts from reference TRBV9 and TRBJ1-1): DSGVTQTPKHLITATGQRVTLRCSPRSGDLSVYWYQQSLDQGLQFLIQYYNGEERAKGNILERFSAQQFPDLHSELNLSSLELGDSALYFCASSVRSDSSEAFFGQGTRLTVV.

CDR3 region: CASSQEGRYGYTF. As DNA, the CDR3 is TGCGCCAGCAGCCAGGAGGGGCGATATGGCTACACCTTC. The gene calls are TRBV4-3 and TRBJ1-2; a weak D match, TRBD1 (5 bases). In germline, CDR1 is LGHNA, CDR2 YSLEER. The CDR3 runs 13 residues. V lost 3 bases, J lost 5 bases, and 10 bases lay in between.

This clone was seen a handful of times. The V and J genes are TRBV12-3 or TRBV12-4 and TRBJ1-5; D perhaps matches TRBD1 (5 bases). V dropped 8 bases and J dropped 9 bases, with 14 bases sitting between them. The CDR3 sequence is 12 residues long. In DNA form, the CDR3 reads TGTGCCAGCGGCAGGGATGACGGGCCCCAGCATTTT. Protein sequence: CASGRDDGPQHF.

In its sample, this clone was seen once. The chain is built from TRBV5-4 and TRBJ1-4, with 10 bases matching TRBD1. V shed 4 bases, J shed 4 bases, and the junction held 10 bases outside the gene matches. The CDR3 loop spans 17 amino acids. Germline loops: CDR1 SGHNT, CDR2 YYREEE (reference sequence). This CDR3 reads CASSADRGTTDNEKLFF. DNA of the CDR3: TGTGCCAGCAGCGCGGACAGGGGGACTACCGATAATGAAAAACTGTTTTTT.

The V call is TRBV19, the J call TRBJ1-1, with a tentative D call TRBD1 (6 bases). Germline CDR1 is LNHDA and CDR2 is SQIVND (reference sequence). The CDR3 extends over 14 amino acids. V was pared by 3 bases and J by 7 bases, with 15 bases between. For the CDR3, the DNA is TGTGCCAGTAGTATTCAGGGGCGCTCAGGTGAAGCTTTCTTT. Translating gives CASSIQGRSGEAFF. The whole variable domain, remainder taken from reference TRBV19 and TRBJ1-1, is DGGITQSPKYLFRKEGQNVTLSCEQNLNHDAMYWYRQDPGQGLRLIYYSQIVNDFQKGDIAEGYSVSREKKESFPLTVTSAQKNPTAFYLCASSIQGRSGEAFFGQGTRLTVV.

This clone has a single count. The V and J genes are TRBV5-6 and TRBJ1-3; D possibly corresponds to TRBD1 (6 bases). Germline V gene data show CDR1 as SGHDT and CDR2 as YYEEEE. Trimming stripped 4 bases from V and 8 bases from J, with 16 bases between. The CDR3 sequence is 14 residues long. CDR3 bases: TGTGCCAGCAGCCTTAGGACAGCCGGGGACACCATATATTTT. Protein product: CASSLRTAGDTIYF.

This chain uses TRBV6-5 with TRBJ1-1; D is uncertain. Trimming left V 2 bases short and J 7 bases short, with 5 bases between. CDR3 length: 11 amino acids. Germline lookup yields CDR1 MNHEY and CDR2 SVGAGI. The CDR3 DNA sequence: TGTGCCAGCAGTTACAAGGGTGAAGCTTTCTTT. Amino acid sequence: CASSYKGEAFF.

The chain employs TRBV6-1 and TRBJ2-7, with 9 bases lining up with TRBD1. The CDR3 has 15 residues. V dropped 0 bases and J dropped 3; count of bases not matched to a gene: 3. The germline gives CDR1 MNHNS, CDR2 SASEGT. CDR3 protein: CASSEAETGGYEQYF. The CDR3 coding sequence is TGTGCCAGCAGTGAAGCGGAGACAGGGGGCTACGAGCAGTACTTC.

CDR3 amino acids: CASRLYSSGNTIYF. CDR3 sequence (DNA): TGTGCCAGCCGACTCTACAGCTCTGGAAACACCATATATTTT. V gene TRBV5-6 combines with J gene TRBJ1-3; D unclear. The CDR3 contains 14 residues. The germline CDR1 and CDR2 sequences are SGHDT and YYEEEE. Trimming removed 7 bases from V and 0 bases from J, with 11 bases in between.

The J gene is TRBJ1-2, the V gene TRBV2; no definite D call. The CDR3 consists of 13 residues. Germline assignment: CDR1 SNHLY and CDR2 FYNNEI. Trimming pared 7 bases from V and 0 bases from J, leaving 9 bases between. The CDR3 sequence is CASIADSNYGYTF. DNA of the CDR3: TGTGCCAGCATTGCGGATTCTAACTATGGCTACACCTTC.

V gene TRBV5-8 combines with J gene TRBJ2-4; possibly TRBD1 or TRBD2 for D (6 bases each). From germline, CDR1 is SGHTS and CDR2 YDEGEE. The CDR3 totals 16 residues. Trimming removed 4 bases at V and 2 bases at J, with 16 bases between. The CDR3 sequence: CASSPGVGGTKNIQYF. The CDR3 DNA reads TGTGCCAGCAGCCCCGGGGTAGGGGGGACCAAAAACATTCAGTACTTC.

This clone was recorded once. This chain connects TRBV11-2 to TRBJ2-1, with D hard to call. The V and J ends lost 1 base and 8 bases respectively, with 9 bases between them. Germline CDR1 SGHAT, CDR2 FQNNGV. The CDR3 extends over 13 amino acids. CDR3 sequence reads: CASSLVDAYEQFF. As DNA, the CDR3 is TGTGCCAGCAGCTTAGTCGATGCGTATGAGCAGTTCTTC.

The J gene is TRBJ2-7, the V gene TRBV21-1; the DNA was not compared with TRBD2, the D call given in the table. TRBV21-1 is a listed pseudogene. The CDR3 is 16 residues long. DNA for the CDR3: TGTGCCAGCAGCTCCCCCGCGGGGGGGGCCCCCTACGAGCAGTACTTC. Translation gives CASSSPAGGAPYEQYF.

The CDR3 protein is CASSELGLSYEQYF. The CDR3, as DNA: TGCGCCAGCAGTGAGTTGGGACTCTCCTACGAGCAGTACTTC. The rearrangement uses TRBV10-2 and TRBJ2-7; D may be TRBD2 (6 bases). There are 14 residues in the CDR3. With 1 base removed from V and 0 bases from J, the gap between germline ends came to 7 bases. Per germline, CDR1 WSHSY and CDR2 SAAADI.

The DNA of the CDR3 is TGTGCCAGCAGCCAGGGGACCACCTATAATTCACCCCTCCACTTT. Its translation: CASSQGTTYNSPLHF. The rearrangement uses TRBV6-5 and TRBJ1-6, with D possibly TRBD1 on 6 matching bases. The CDR3 spans 15 residues. Germline lookup yields CDR1 MNHEY and CDR2 SVGAGI. Trimming pared 6 bases from V and 2 bases from J, leaving 11 bases between.

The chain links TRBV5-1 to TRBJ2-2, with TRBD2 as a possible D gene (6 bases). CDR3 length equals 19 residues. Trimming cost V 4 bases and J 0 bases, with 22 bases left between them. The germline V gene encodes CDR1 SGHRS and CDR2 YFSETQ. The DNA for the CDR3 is TGCGCCAGCAGCCCGTACGCGCGGGACTCCGACGCGAACACCGGGGAGCTGTTTTTT. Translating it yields CASSPYARDSDANTGELFF. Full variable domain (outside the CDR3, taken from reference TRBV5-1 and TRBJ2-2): KAGVTQTPRYLIKTRGQQVTLSCSPISGHRSVSWYQQTPGQGLQFLFEYFSETQRNKGNFPGRFSGRQFSNSRSEMNVSTLELGDSALYLCASSPYARDSDANTGELFFGEGSRLTVL.

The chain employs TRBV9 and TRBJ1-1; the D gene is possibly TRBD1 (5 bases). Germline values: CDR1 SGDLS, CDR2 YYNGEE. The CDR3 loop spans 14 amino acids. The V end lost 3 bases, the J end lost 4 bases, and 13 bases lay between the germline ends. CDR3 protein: CASSEGGVSTEAFF. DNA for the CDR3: TGTGCCAGCAGCGAGGGAGGGGTGAGCACTGAAGCTTTCTTT.

CDR3 amino acids: CASSPTGANTEAFF. The CDR3, as DNA: TGTGCCAGCAGCCCAACAGGGGCGAACACTGAAGCTTTCTTT. The gene calls are TRBV5-6 and TRBJ1-1, with 7 bases that match TRBD1. V shed 4 bases and J 1 base; nucleotides not matched to a gene: 4. Germline V gene sequence: CDR1 SGHDT, CDR2 YYEEEE. The CDR3 consists of 14 residues.

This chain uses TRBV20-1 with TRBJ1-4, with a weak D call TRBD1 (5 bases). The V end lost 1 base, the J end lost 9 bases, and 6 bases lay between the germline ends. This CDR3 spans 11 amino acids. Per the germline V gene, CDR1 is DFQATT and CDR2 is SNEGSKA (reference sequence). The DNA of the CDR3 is TGCAGTGCTAGAGGGGGACAAAAACTGTTTTTT. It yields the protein CSARGGQKLFF.

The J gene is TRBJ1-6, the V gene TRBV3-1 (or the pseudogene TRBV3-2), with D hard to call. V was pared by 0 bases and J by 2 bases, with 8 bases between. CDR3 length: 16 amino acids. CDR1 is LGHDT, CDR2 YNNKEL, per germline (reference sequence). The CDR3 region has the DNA TGTGCCAGCAGCCAAGATAGGGAAACCTATAATTCACCCCTCCACTTT. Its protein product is CASSQDRETYNSPLHF.

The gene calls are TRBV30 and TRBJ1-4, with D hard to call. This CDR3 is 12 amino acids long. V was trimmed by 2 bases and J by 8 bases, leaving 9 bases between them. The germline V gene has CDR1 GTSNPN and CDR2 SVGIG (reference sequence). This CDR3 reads CAWSSTLEKLFF. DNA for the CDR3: TGTGCCTGGAGTTCCACGCTGGAAAAACTGTTTTTT.

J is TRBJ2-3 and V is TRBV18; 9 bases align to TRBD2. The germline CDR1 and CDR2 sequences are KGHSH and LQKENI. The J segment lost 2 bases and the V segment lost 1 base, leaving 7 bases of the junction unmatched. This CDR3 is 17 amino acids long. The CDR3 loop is CASSPLRGGASTDTQYF. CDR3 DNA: TGTGCCAGCTCACCACTTCGCGGGGGGGCCTCCACAGATACGCAGTATTTT.